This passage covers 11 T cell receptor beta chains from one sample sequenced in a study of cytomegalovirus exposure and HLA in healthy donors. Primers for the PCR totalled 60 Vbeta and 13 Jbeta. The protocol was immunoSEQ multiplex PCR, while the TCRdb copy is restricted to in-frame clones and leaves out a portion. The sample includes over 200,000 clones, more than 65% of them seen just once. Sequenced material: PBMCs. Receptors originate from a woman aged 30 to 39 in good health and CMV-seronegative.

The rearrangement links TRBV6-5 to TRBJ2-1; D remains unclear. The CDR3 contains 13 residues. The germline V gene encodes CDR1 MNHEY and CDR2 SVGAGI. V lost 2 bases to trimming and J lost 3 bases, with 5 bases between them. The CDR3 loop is CASSYGHYNEQFF. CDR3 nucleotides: TGTGCCAGCAGTTACGGGCACTACAATGAGCAGTTCTTC.

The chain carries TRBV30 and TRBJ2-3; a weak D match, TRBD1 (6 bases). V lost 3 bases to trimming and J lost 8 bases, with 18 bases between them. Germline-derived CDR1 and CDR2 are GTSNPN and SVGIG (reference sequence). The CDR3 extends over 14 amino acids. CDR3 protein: CAWSAGASGGTQYF. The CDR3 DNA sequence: TGTGCCTGGAGCGCAGGGGCGTCCGGCGGTACGCAGTATTTT.

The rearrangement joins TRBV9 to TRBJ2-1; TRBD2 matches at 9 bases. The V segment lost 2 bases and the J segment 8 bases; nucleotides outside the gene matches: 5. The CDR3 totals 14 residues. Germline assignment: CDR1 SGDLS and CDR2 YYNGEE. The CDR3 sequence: CASSVSGGRDEQFF. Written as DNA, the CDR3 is TGTGCCAGCAGCGTGAGCGGGGGGCGGGATGAGCAGTTCTTC. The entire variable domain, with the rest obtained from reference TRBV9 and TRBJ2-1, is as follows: DSGVTQTPKHLITATGQRVTLRCSPRSGDLSVYWYQQSLDQGLQFLIQYYNGEERAKGNILERFSAQQFPDLHSELNLSSLELGDSALYFCASSVSGGRDEQFFGPGTRLTVL.

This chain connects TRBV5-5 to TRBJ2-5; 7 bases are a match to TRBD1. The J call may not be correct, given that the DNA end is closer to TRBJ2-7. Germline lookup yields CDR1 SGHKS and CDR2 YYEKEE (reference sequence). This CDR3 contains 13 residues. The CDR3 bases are TGTGCCAGCAGCTTTGACAGGGCCTACGAGCAGTACTTC. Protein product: CASSFDRAYEQYF.

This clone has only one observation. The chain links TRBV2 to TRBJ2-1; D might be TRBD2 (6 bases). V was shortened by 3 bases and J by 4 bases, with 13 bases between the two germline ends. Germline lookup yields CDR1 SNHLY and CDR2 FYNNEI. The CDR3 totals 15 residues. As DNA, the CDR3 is TGTGCCAGCAGTGATGATAGCGGAACATACAATGAGCAGTTCTTC. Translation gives CASSDDSGTYNEQFF.

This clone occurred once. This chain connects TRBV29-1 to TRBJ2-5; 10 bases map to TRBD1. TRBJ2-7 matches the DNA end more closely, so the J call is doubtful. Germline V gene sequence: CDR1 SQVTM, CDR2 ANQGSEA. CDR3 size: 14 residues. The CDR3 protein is CSVAITGTGDEQYF. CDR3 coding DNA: TGCAGCGTCGCCATCACCGGGACAGGGGACGAGCAGTACTTC.

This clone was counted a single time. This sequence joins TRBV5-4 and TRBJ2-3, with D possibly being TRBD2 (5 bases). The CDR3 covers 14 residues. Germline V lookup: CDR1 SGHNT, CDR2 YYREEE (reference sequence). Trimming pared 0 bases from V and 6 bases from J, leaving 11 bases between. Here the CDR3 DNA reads TGTGCCAGCAGCTTGGGGGCTAGGGAGGATACGCAGTATTTT. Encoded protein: CASSLGAREDTQYF.

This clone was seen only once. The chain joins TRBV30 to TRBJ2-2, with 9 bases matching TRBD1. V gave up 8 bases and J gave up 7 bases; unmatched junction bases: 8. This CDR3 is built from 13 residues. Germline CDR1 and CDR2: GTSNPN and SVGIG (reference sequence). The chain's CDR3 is CAARQGDSGELFF. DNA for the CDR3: TGTGCCGCGAGACAGGGGGACAGCGGGGAGCTGTTTTTT.

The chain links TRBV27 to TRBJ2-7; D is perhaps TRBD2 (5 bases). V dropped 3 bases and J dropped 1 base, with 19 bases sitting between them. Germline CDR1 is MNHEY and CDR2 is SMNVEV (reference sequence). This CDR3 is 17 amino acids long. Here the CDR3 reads CASSLLLPGVSSYEQYF. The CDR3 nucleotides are TGTGCCAGCAGTTTGTTACTGCCCGGGGTTTCGTCCTACGAGCAGTACTTC.

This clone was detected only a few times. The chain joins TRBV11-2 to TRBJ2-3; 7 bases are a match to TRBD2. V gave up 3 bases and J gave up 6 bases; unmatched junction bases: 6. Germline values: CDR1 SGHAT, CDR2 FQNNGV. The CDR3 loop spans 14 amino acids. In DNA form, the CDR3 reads TGTGCCAGCAGCTTTCGGGGGGTGGCGGATACGCAGTATTTT. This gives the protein CASSFRGVADTQYF.

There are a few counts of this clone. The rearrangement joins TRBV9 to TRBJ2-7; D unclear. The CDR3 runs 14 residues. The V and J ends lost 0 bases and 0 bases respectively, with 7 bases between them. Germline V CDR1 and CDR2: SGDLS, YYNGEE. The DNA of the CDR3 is TGTGCCAGCAGCGTAGGGCCGAACTCCTACGAGCAGTACTTC. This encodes CASSVGPNSYEQYF.